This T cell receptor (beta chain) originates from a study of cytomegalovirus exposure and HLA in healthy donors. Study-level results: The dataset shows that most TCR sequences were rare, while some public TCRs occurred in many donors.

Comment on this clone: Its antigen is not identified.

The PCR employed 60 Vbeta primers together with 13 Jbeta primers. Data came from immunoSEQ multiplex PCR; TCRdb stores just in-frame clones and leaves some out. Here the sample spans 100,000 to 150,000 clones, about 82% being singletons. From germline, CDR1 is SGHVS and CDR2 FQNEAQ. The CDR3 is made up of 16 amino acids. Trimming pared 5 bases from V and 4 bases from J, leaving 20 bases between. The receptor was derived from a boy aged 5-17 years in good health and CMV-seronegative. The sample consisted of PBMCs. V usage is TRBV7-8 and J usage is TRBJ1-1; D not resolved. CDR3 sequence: CASSPGRMAEGTEAFF. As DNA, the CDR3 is TGTGCCAGCAGCCCAGGCAGGATGGCGGAGGGCACTGAAGCTTTCTTT.